The 27 T cell receptor beta chains below all came from one sample that was sequenced in a study of T cell clones after liver transplantation. Profiling relied on immunoSEQ multiplex PCR, and the TCRdb table lists in-frame clones only, not all of them. The sample contains over 50,000 clones, approximately 84% of which appear only once. This sample comprised CD4+ T cells from blood, obtained before liver transplant. Receptor source: a human donor who received a liver transplant.

This chain joins TRBV7-9 and TRBJ1-5; the D is unclear. CDR3 length: 15 residues. V was pared by 5 bases and J by 2 bases, with 13 bases between. Germline values: CDR1 SEHNR, CDR2 FQNEAQ (reference sequence). The CDR3 protein is CASSPEPGGNQPQHF. CDR3 DNA sequence: TGTGCCAGCAGCCCGGAACCTGGGGGCAATCAGCCCCAGCATTTT. The full variable domain, its missing parts supplied by reference TRBV7-9 and TRBJ1-5, is DTGVSQNPRHKITKRGQNVTFRCDPISEHNRLYWYRQTLGQGPEFLTYFQNEAQLEKSRLLSDRFSAERPKGSFSTLEIQRTEQGDSAMYLCASSPEPGGNQPQHFGDGTRLSIL.

CDR3 residues: CASSLNPGTGGGKLFF. CDR3 DNA sequence: TGTGCCAGCAGCCTCAACCCCGGGACAGGGGGCGGAAAACTGTTTTTT. J is TRBJ1-4 and V is TRBV5-6, with 12 bases aligning to TRBD1. Germline CDR1 SGHDT, CDR2 YYEEEE. Trimming cost V 4 bases and J 10 bases; bases outside gene matches: 11. The CDR3 length is 16 residues. Full variable domain (remainder filled in from reference TRBV5-6 and TRBJ1-4): DAGVTQSPTHLIKTRGQQVTLRCSPKSGHDTVSWYQQALGQGPQFIFQYYEEEERQRGNFPDRFSGHQFPNYSSELNVNALLLGDSALYLCASSLNPGTGGGKLFFGSGTQLSVL.

The rearrangement uses TRBV6-5 and TRBJ1-5; D remains ambiguous. The CDR3 runs to 13 residues. V gave up 0 bases and J gave up 6 bases, with 6 bases separating them. CDR1 MNHEY and CDR2 SVGAGI come from the germline V gene. Written as DNA, the CDR3 is TGTGCCAGCAGTTACTCGAGGGCTCAGCCCCAGCATTTT. This encodes CASSYSRAQPQHF.

The V gene is TRBV19, the J gene TRBJ2-7, with 9 bases fitting TRBD1. V lost 3 bases to trimming and J lost 2 bases; unmatched junction nucleotides: 2. CDR1 and CDR2 from the germline V gene are LNHDA and SQIVND (reference sequence). The CDR3 is 14 amino acids. Written as DNA, the CDR3 is TGTGCCAGTAGTATGGGGACAGGGCCCTACGAGCAGTACTTC. This gives the protein CASSMGTGPYEQYF.

Here the CDR3 reads CASSTAGDTQYF. In DNA, the CDR3 is TGTGCCAGCAGCACCGCAGGGGATACGCAGTATTTT. The rearrangement links TRBV6-5 to TRBJ2-3, with TRBD1 as a possible D gene (5 bases). CDR3 size: 12 residues. The V gene's germline CDR1 is MNHEY and CDR2 SVGAGI. The ends were cut back, 6 bases at V and 6 bases at J, with 10 bases in the middle.

This sequence joins TRBV27 and TRBJ2-7; 8 bases agree with TRBD1. V lost 4 bases to trimming and J lost 5 bases; unmatched junction nucleotides: 16. CDR1 is MNHEY and CDR2 is SMNVEV in the germline V gene (reference sequence). The CDR3 has 17 residues. CDR3 sequence: CASSSGRQGISLHEQYF. CDR3 sequence (DNA): TGTGCCAGCAGTTCGGGCAGACAGGGGATCTCCTTACACGAGCAGTACTTC.

CDR3 bases: TGTGCCAGTAGTAACAGCGGCGGTCAGCCCCAGCATTTT. This sequence encodes CASSNSGGQPQHF. The chain employs TRBV19 and TRBJ1-5; D unclear. V gave up 4 bases and J gave up 6 bases, with 10 bases separating them. The CDR3 length is 13 residues. Per the germline V gene, CDR1 is LNHDA and CDR2 is SQIVND (reference sequence).

The V gene is TRBV7-2, the J gene TRBJ1-2, with 8 bases lining up with TRBD1. The CDR3 loop spans 15 amino acids. Per germline, CDR1 SGHTA and CDR2 FQGNSA. V was clipped by 5 bases and J by 3 bases; unmatched bases: 8. The CDR3 DNA reads TGTGCCAGCAGCCCCAACAGGGGGTGGGACTATGGCTACACCTTC. Its protein is CASSPNRGWDYGYTF.

This clone was counted between two and nine times. CDR3 amino acids: CASSLLGQGMSREQYF. DNA for the CDR3: TGTGCCAGCAGCTTGCTGGGACAGGGGATGTCTCGGGAGCAGTACTTC. This chain connects TRBV11-2 to TRBJ2-7; TRBD1 matches at 10 bases. The CDR3 is made up of 16 amino acids. The germline gives CDR1 SGHAT, CDR2 FQNNGV. The trim removed 3 bases at V and 7 bases at J, leaving 12 bases unmatched. Full variable domain (outside the CDR3, taken from reference TRBV11-2 and TRBJ2-7): EAGVAQSPRYKIIEKRQSVAFWCNPISGHATLYWYQQILGQGPKLLIQFQNNGVVDDSQLPKDRFSAERLKGVDSTLKIQPAKLEDSAVYLCASSLLGQGMSREQYFGPGTRLTVT.

V usage is TRBV14 and J usage is TRBJ2-5; 9 positions agree with TRBD1. Germline V CDR1 and CDR2: SGHDN, FVKESK. This CDR3 region has 14 residues. The ends lost 4 bases at V and 4 bases at J; junction bases unmatched: 4. CDR3 DNA sequence: TGTGCCAGCAGCCGCAACAGGGGGCGAGAGACCCAGTACTTC. Its protein is CASSRNRGRETQYF. The variable domain in full, completed from reference TRBV14 and TRBJ2-5, reads EAGVTQFPSHSVIEKGQTVTLRCDPISGHDNLYWYRRVMGKEIKFLLHFVKESKQDESGMPNNRFLAERTGGTYSTLKVQPAELEDSGVYFCASSRNRGRETQYFGPGTRLLVL.

The V gene is TRBV5-1, the J gene TRBJ2-7; D perhaps matches TRBD2 (6 bases). The CDR3 contains 14 residues. CDR1 and CDR2 (germline): SGHRS, YFSETQ. The V end lost 0 bases, the J end lost 4 bases, and 11 bases lay between the germline ends. CDR3 DNA sequence: TGCGCCAGCAGCTTGGAGGGCGGGAAATACGAGCAGTACTTC. Translating it yields CASSLEGGKYEQYF.

V and J are TRBV4-1 and TRBJ1-2; possibly TRBD1 for D (6 bases). V shed 0 bases and J shed 7 bases, with 12 bases lying between them. There are 14 residues in the CDR3. CDR1 is MGHRA and CDR2 is YSYEKL in the germline V gene. CDR3 nucleotides: TGCGCCAGCAGCCAAGACAGGGGCCCGCGTGGCTACACCTTC. Its protein is CASSQDRGPRGYTF.

The rearrangement joins TRBV7-2 to TRBJ2-5; 8 bases align to TRBD1. Germline loops: CDR1 SGHTA, CDR2 FQGNSA. Trimming cost V 3 bases and J 0 bases; bases outside gene matches: 0. This CDR3 spans 14 amino acids. The CDR3 here is CASSLTGDQETQYF. The DNA for the CDR3 is TGTGCCAGCAGCTTGACAGGGGACCAAGAGACCCAGTACTTC.

CDR3 sequence reads: CASSLARGQSTDTQYF. CDR3 sequence (DNA): TGTGCCAGCAGCTTAGCGAGGGGACAGTCAACAGATACGCAGTATTTT. The chain links TRBV7-6 to TRBJ2-3; 7 bases align to TRBD1. J gave up 3 bases and V 0 bases, and 6 bases lay outside the gene matches. CDR1 is SGHVS, CDR2 FNYEAQ, per germline. The CDR3 has 16 residues.

The J gene is TRBJ1-2, the V gene TRBV7-9, with unresolved D. The germline V gene has CDR1 SEHNR and CDR2 FQNEAQ (reference sequence). Deletions cut 3 bases from V and 0 bases from J, with 11 bases between. The CDR3 is 15 residues long. CDR3 protein: CASSFATGSNYGYTF. CDR3 bases: TGTGCCAGCAGCTTCGCGACGGGTTCTAACTATGGCTACACCTTC.

This clone was observed a single time. The V gene is TRBV19, the J gene TRBJ2-3; 9 bases agree with TRBD1. After removal of 10 bases from V and 5 bases from J, the junction contained 7 bases not matched to a gene. The CDR3 covers 13 residues. The germline V gene encodes CDR1 LNHDA and CDR2 SQIVND (reference sequence). The CDR3 sequence: CATETGGEDTQYF. CDR3 coding DNA: TGTGCCACCGAGACAGGGGGAGAAGATACGCAGTATTTT.

The chain links TRBV5-1 to TRBJ2-5; D is perhaps TRBD2 (6 bases). V was cut by 4 bases and J by 4 bases, with 14 bases left in between. Germline CDR1 and CDR2: SGHRS and YFSETQ. The CDR3 extends over 14 amino acids. The CDR3 loop reads CASSTGSPGETQYF. As DNA, the CDR3 is TGCGCCAGCAGCACCGGGAGTCCAGGAGAGACCCAGTACTTC. Combining the CDR3 with reference TRBV5-1 and TRBJ2-5 gives the whole variable domain KAGVTQTPRYLIKTRGQQVTLSCSPISGHRSVSWYQQTPGQGLQFLFEYFSETQRNKGNFPGRFSGRQFSNSRSEMNVSTLELGDSALYLCASSTGSPGETQYFGPGTRLLVL.

The rearrangement uses TRBV5-6 and TRBJ1-5; D is possibly TRBD1 (5 bases). V was clipped by 3 bases and J by 0 bases, with 10 bases between them. Germline loops: CDR1 SGHDT, CDR2 YYEEEE. This CDR3 has 15 amino acids. This CDR3 reads CASSYRGNSNQPQHF. Written as DNA, the CDR3 is TGTGCCAGCAGCTATCGGGGGAATAGCAATCAGCCCCAGCATTTT.

V gene TRBV5-4 combines with J gene TRBJ2-2; D might be TRBD1 (6 bases). Germline loops: CDR1 SGHNT, CDR2 YYREEE (reference sequence). The CDR3 has 15 amino acids. V was clipped by 3 bases and J by 3 bases, with 12 bases between them. The CDR3 DNA reads TGTGCCAGCAGCTCCACAGGGATCCACACCGGGGAGCTGTTTTTT. It codes for CASSSTGIHTGELFF.

The chain combines TRBV6-4 with TRBJ1-5; no definite D call. Germline V gene sequence: CDR1 MRHNA, CDR2 SNTAGT. V was pared by 6 bases and J by 4 bases, with 13 bases between. This CDR3 has 14 residues. DNA of the CDR3: TGTGCCAGCAGGACGGCGGCAGAGAATCAGCCCCAGCATTTT. Amino acids: CASRTAAENQPQHF.

The genes are TRBV6-6 and TRBJ1-2; a weak D match, TRBD1 (5 bases). V was clipped by 5 bases and J by 4 bases, with 8 bases between them. The germline V gene has CDR1 MNHNY and CDR2 SVGAGI (reference sequence). The CDR3 loop spans 12 amino acids. In DNA, the CDR3 is TGTGCCAGCAGTCCCGGGGCCTATGGCTACACCTTC. This gives the protein CASSPGAYGYTF.

This chain uses TRBV11-3 with TRBJ2-3; perhaps TRBD2 as D (6 bases). The CDR3 length is 14 residues. CDR1 is SGHNT and CDR2 is YENEEA in the germline V gene. V was shortened by 5 bases and J by 4 bases, with 13 bases between the two germline ends. This CDR3 is CASSPRGSSDTQYF. DNA for the CDR3: TGTGCCAGCAGCCCTCGGGGGAGCTCAGATACGCAGTATTTT. Combining the CDR3 with reference TRBV11-3 and TRBJ2-3 gives the whole variable domain EAGVVQSPRYKIIEKKQPVAFWCNPISGHNTLYWYLQNLGQGPELLIRYENEEAVDDSQLPKDRFSAERLKGVDSTLKIQPAELGDSAVYLCASSPRGSSDTQYFGPGTRLTVL.

The V and J genes are TRBV19 and TRBJ1-4, with D perhaps matching TRBD1 (5 bases). The CDR3 has 16 amino acids. V lost 5 bases and J 7 bases, leaving 20 bases between the germline ends. Looked up from germline, CDR1 is LNHDA and CDR2 is SQIVND (reference sequence). This chain's CDR3 is CASSGRPGLKSEKLFF. The DNA for the CDR3 is TGTGCCAGTAGTGGTCGTCCGGGACTGAAGAGTGAAAAACTGTTTTTT.

This clone was seen only a few times. The J gene is TRBJ2-1, the V gene TRBV9; 12 bases map to TRBD2. V shed 1 base, J shed 9 bases, and the junction held 5 bases outside the gene matches. Germline lookup yields CDR1 SGDLS and CDR2 YYNGEE. This CDR3 comprises 15 residues. CDR3 sequence reads: CASSVLAGGPSEQFF. The CDR3 region has the DNA TGTGCCAGCAGCGTACTAGCGGGAGGGCCCAGTGAGCAGTTCTTC.

The chain couples TRBV7-3 to TRBJ2-1; D is ambiguous. The CDR3 runs 15 residues. The germline V and J ends were trimmed by 4 bases and 1 base, with 11 bases remaining between them. From germline, CDR1 is SGHTA and CDR2 FQGTGA. CDR3 in DNA: TGTGCCAGCAGCTCGACTGGCGGATCCTACAATGAGCAGTTCTTC. It yields the protein CASSSTGGSYNEQFF.

This chain joins TRBV6-6 and TRBJ1-5; 7 bases line up with TRBD1. The CDR3 contains 14 residues. CDR1 MNHNY and CDR2 SVGAGI come from the germline V gene (reference sequence). The trim removed 6 bases at V and 2 bases at J, leaving 4 bases unmatched. The CDR3 spells CASSQGGGNQPQHF. The CDR3 nucleotides read TGTGCCAGCAGCCAGGGGGGGGGCAATCAGCCCCAGCATTTT.

The chain is built from TRBV19 and TRBJ2-3; the D gene is possibly TRBD1 (5 bases). This CDR3 spans 13 amino acids. The V end lost 7 bases, the J end lost 3 bases, and 11 bases lay between the germline ends. Germline CDR1 and CDR2: LNHDA and SQIVND (reference sequence). CDR3 nucleotide sequence: TGTGCCAGTACCCTCCGACAGACAGATACGCAGTATTTT. Translation gives CASTLRQTDTQYF.